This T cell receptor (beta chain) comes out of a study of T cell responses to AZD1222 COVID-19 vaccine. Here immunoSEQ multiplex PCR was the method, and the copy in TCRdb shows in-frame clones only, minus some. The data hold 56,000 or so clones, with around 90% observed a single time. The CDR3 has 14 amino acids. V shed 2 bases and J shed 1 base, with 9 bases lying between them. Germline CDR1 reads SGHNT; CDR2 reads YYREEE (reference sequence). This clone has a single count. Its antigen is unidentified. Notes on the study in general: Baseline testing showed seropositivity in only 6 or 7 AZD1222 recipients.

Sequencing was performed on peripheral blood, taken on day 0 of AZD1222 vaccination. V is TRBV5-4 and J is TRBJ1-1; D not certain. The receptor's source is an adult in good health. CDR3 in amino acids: CASSLSDGNTEAFF. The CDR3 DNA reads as TGTGCCAGCAGCTTATCCGACGGGAACACTGAAGCTTTCTTT.